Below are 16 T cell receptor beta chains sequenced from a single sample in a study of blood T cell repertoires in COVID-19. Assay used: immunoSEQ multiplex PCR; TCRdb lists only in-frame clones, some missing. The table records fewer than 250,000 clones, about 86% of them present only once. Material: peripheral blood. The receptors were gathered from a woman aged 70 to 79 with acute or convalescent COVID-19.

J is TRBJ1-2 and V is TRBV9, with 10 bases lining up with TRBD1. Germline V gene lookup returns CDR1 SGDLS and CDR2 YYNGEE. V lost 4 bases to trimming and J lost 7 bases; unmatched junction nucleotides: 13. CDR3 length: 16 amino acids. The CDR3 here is CASSTTTGGALSGYTF. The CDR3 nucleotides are TGTGCCAGCAGCACCACGACAGGGGGCGCGTTGAGTGGCTACACCTTC. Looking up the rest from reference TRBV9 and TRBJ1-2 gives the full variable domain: DSGVTQTPKHLITATGQRVTLRCSPRSGDLSVYWYQQSLDQGLQFLIQYYNGEERAKGNILERFSAQQFPDLHSELNLSSLELGDSALYFCASSTTTGGALSGYTFGSGTRLTVV.

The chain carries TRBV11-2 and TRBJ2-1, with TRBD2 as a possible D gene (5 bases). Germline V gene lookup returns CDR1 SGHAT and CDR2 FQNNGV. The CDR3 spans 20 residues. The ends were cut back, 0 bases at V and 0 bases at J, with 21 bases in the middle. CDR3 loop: CASSLDTRAAGVTSYNEQFF. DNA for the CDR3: TGTGCCAGCAGCTTAGATACAAGGGCCGCCGGGGTTACCTCCTACAATGAGCAGTTCTTC. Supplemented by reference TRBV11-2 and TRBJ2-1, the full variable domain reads EAGVAQSPRYKIIEKRQSVAFWCNPISGHATLYWYQQILGQGPKLLIQFQNNGVVDDSQLPKDRFSAERLKGVDSTLKIQPAKLEDSAVYLCASSLDTRAAGVTSYNEQFFGPGTRLTVL.

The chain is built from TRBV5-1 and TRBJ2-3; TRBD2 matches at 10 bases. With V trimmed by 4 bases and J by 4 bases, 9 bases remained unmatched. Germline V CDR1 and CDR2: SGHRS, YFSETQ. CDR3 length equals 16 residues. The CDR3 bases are TGCGCCAGCAGCCCTGCTAGCGGGAGAACATCAGATACGCAGTATTTT. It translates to CASSPASGRTSDTQYF.

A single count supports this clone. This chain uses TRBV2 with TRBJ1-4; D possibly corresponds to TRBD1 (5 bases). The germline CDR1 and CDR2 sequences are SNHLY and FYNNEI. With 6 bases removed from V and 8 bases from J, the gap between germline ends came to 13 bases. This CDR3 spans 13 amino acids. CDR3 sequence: CASRQWPGEKLFF. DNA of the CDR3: TGTGCCAGCAGACAGTGGCCAGGGGAAAAACTGTTTTTT.

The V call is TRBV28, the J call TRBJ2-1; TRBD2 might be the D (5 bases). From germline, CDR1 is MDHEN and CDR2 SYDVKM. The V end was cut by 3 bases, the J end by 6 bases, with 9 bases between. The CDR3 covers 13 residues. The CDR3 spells CASSFAGPNEQFF. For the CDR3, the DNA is TGTGCCAGCAGTTTTGCGGGCCCCAATGAGCAGTTCTTC.

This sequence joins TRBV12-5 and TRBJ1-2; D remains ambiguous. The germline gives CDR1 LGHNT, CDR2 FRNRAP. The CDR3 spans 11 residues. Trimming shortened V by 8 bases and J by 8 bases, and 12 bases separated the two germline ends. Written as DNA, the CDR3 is TGTGCTAGTCGAGCCCCCGAAGGCTACACCTTC. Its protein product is CASRAPEGYTF.

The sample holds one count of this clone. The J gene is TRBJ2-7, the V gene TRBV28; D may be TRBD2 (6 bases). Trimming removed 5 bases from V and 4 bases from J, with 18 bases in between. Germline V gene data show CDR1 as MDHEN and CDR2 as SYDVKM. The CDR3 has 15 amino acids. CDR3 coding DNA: TGTGCCAGCAGTCCCCGTGGAGTGGAGGGATACGAGCAGTACTTC. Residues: CASSPRGVEGYEQYF.

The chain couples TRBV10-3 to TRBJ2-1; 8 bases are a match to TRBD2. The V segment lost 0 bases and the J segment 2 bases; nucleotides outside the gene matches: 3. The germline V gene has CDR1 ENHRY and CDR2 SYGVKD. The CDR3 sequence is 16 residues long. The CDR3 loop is CAISESMRGAYNEQFF. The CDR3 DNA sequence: TGTGCCATCAGTGAGTCGATGCGGGGGGCCTACAATGAGCAGTTCTTC.

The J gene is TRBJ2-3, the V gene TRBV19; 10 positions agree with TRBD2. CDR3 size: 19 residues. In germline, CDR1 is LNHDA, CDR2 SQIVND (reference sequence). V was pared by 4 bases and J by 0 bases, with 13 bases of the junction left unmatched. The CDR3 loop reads CASSNRTSGEVPSTDTQYF. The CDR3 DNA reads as TGTGCCAGTAGTAACCGGACTAGCGGAGAGGTTCCTAGCACAGATACGCAGTATTTT.

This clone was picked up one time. The CDR3 DNA follows: TGTGCCAGCGGGGGCACGGCGAGCAATGAGCAGTTCTTC. Encoded protein: CASGGTASNEQFF. The gene calls are TRBV9 and TRBJ2-1; maybe TRBD1 (6 bases). The V and J ends lost 7 bases and 6 bases respectively, with 14 bases between them. The CDR3 sequence is 13 residues long. Germline lookup yields CDR1 SGDLS and CDR2 YYNGEE.

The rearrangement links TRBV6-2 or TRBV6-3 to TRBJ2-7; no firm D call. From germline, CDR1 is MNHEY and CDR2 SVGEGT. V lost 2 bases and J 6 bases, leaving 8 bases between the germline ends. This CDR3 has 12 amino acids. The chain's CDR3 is CASSYTSLEQYF. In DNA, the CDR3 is TGTGCCAGCAGTTACACGAGTCTCGAGCAGTACTTC.

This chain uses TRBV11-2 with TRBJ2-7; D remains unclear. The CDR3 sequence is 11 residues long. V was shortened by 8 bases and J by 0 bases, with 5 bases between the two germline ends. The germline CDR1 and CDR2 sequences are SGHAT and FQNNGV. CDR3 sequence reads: CASQISYEQYF. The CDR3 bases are TGTGCCAGCCAGATCTCCTACGAGCAGTACTTC.

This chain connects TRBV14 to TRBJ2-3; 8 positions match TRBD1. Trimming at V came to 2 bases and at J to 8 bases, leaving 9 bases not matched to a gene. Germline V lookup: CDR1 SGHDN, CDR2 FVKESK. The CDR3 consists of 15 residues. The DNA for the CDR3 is TGTGCCAGCAGCCAATTTGGACAGGGACTGGTTACGCAGTATTTT. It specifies CASSQFGQGLVTQYF.

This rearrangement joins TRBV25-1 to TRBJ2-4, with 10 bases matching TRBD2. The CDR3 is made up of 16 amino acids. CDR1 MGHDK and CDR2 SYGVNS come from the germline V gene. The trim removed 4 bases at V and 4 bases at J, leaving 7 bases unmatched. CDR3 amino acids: CASSGYLAGDKNIQYF. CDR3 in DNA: TGTGCCAGCAGTGGATACCTAGCGGGGGATAAAAACATTCAGTACTTC.

DNA for the CDR3: TGTGCCAGCTCACCACGTCAGGGGGGACCAGAACAATTGGCTTTCTTT. Its translation is CASSPRQGGPEQLAFF. This chain joins TRBV18 and TRBJ1-1; 7 bases are shared with TRBD1. The CDR3 is 16 amino acids. V shed 1 base and J 11 bases; nucleotides not matched to a gene: 16. CDR1 is KGHSH and CDR2 is LQKENI in the germline V gene.

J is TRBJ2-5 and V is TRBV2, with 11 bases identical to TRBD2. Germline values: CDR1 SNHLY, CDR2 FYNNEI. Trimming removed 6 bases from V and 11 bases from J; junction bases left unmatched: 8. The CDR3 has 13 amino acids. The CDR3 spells CASSPPSGGTQYF. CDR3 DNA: TGTGCCAGCAGCCCCCCTAGCGGGGGGACACAGTACTTC.